The entry that follows covers one T cell receptor beta chain sequence. This entry belongs to a study of blood T cell repertoires in COVID-19. A Seattle source enrolled patients during active infection and followed them longitudinally. Original handling: Estimation of nucleated cell counts was performed using reference gene primer amplification. Using immunoSEQ multiplex PCR, the repertoire was profiled, and TCRdb retains in-frame clones only, with some absent. V and J calls and clone size follow that table, whereas D and trimming were derived from the DNA. The profile shows 250,000 or so clones, around 89% of them singletons. The TCR comes from a man in his thirties or forties with COVID-19, enrolled during active disease. What was sequenced was peripheral blood.

The CDR3 region has the DNA TGTGCCAGCAGCCAGGACAGGGGGCTCGGCACCGGGGAGCTGTTTTTT. This codes for CASSQDRGLGTGELFF. The chain carries TRBV4-2 and TRBJ2-2, with TRBD1 matching 11 bases. This CDR3 has 16 residues. Per the germline V gene, CDR1 is LGHNA and CDR2 is YNFKEQ. V shed 3 bases and J 4 bases; nucleotides not matched to a gene: 4.